The 14 T cell receptor beta chains presented below share a single source sample, sequenced in a study of post-analysis software for immune sequencing data. Study outcomes and limitations: Four or five TRBV segments were more frequent in patients than controls; TRBV5-6, TRBV5-1 and TRBV20-1 belonged to this group.

No antigen is known for these receptors. The authors incorporated unique molecular identifiers into the TCR beta cDNA libraries. TCRdb fed the PCR reads into MiXCR, producing one record per CDR3 protein. The sample lists approximately 730,000 distinct CDR3 sequences; roughly 46% were seen once. The specimen sequenced was blood. The receptors were gathered from a girl aged 5-17 years with multiple sclerosis.

This clonotype was counted only a few times. The rearrangement uses TRBV28 and TRBJ2-7; TRBD2 aligns across 7 bases. The CDR3 loop spans 15 amino acids. Germline assignment: CDR1 MDHEN and CDR2 SYDVKM. The V segment lost 5 bases and the J segment 2 bases; nucleotides outside the gene matches: 9. The CDR3 is CASSPLAGPPYEQYF. In nucleotides, the CDR3 is TGTGCCAGCAGTCCATTAGCGGGTCCCCCCTACGAGCAGTACTTC.

CDR3 sequence reads: CATSDAHPVGTSGSGDTQYF. In DNA form, the CDR3 reads TGTGCCACCAGTGATGCCCACCCCGTAGGGACTAGCGGGAGTGGAGATACGCAGTATTTT. The chain combines TRBV24-1 with TRBJ2-3; 14 positions agree with TRBD2. The length of the CDR3 is 20 residues. Trimming at V came to 3 bases and at J to 5 bases, leaving 15 bases not matched to a gene. CDR1 is KGHDR and CDR2 is SFDVKD in the germline V gene.

The V call is TRBV10-3, the J call TRBJ2-5; D is possibly TRBD2 (6 bases). This CDR3 contains 14 residues. Deletions cut 8 bases from V and 11 bases from J, with 24 bases between. Germline lookup yields CDR1 ENHRY and CDR2 SYGVKD. The CDR3: CAIGEEGHPMEQYF. The DNA of the CDR3 is TGTGCCATCGGGGAGGAGGGGCACCCAATGGAGCAGTACTTC.

About this clonotype: The final CDR3 position lacks the conserved phenylalanine or tryptophan, pointing to a likely read error. The chain uses TRBV20-1 and TRBJ1-2, with D perhaps TRBD1 (5 bases). The CDR3 is 12 residues long. Trimming left V 7 bases short and J 7 bases short, with 16 bases between. Looked up from germline, CDR1 is DFQATT and CDR2 is SNEGSKA (reference sequence). In DNA, the CDR3 is TGCAGTGGCGCCAGGGAAGGTAGTGGCTACACCATC. Translating it yields CSGAREGSGYTI.

About this clonotype itself: The junction departs from the called germline gene at one end, perhaps through a read error. The chain is built from TRBV12-3 or TRBV12-4 and TRBJ1-4; D is ambiguous. The CDR3 is 14 amino acids. CDR3 nucleotide sequence: TGTGCCAGCAGTAAAGGTCGGGGTAATGAAAAACGGTTTTTT. It translates to CASSKGRGNEKRFF.

V usage is TRBV7-6 and J usage is TRBJ2-5, with 10 bases fitting TRBD1. Germline V CDR1 and CDR2: SGHVS, FNYEAQ. The CDR3 is 14 residues long. V was pared by 3 bases and J by 3 bases, with 1 base of the junction left unmatched. CDR3 sequence reads: CASSFGTGEETQYF. DNA for the CDR3: TGTGCCAGCAGCTTCGGGACAGGGGAAGAGACCCAGTACTTC.

The chain has TRBV7-3 and TRBJ2-1; TRBD2 matches at 10 bases. The CDR3 totals 18 residues. Trimming at V came to 2 bases and at J to 4 bases, leaving 11 bases not matched to a gene. The V gene's germline CDR1 is SGHTA and CDR2 FQGTGA. The CDR3 spells CASSLFYRGTSVYNEQFF. The CDR3 nucleotides read TGTGCCAGCAGCTTATTCTACCGGGGGACTAGCGTGTACAATGAGCAGTTCTTC.

A note on this clonotype: One junction end does not reproduce the germline sequence, and a read error may be involved. J is TRBJ2-5 and V is TRBV7-2; possibly TRBD2 for D (6 bases). CDR1 and CDR2 (germline): SGHTA, FQGNSA. The CDR3 is 19 amino acids. This chain's CDR3 is CVSSLLPGGNGGRQETQYF. CDR3 nucleotides: TGTGTCAGCAGCTTATTACCCGGGGGTAACGGCGGTCGGCAAGAGACCCAGTACTTC. The full variable domain, with the rest looked up from reference TRBV7-2 and TRBJ2-5, is GAGVSQSPSNKVTEKGKDVELRCDPISGHTALYWYRQSLGQGLEFLIYFQGNSAPDKSGLPSDRFSAERTGGSVSTLTIQRTQQEDSAVYLCVSSLLPGGNGGRQETQYFGPGTRLLVL.

Regarding this clonotype: Relative to the germline gene, one junction end is altered; a read error may explain this. J is TRBJ2-1 and V is TRBV15; 13 nucleotides agree with TRBD2. Germline-derived CDR1 and CDR2 are LNHNV and YYDKDF (reference sequence). The CDR3 runs to 16 residues. In nucleotides, the CDR3 is TGTGCCGCCAGCAGAGGACTAGCGGGAGTTAACAATGAGCAGTTCTTC. As protein: CAASRGLAGVNNEQFF.

The chain combines TRBV15 with TRBJ1-1, with no clear D. This CDR3 spans 15 amino acids. Looked up from germline, CDR1 is LNHNV and CDR2 is YYDKDF (reference sequence). V was pared by 5 bases and J by 0 bases, with 13 bases between. CDR3 sequence: CATSGMTRLNTEAFF. Written as DNA, the CDR3 is TGTGCCACCAGCGGAATGACGCGGCTGAACACTGAAGCTTTCTTT.

In its sample, this clonotype was seen a few times. V and J are TRBV24-1 and TRBJ1-2; D is unclear. Trimming removed 3 bases at V and 4 bases at J, with 14 bases between. This CDR3 has 15 residues. Germline values: CDR1 KGHDR, CDR2 SFDVKD. The DNA of the CDR3 is TGTGCCACCAGTGATCGGCGGGCAGGACTCTATGGCTACACCTTC. Its translation: CATSDRRAGLYGYTF.

This clonotype was seen a few times. Being one base from a much bigger clone, this may be a read error. The genes are TRBV2 and TRBJ2-5, with unresolved D. Germline V gene data show CDR1 as SNHLY and CDR2 as FYNNEI. The CDR3 consists of 10 residues. Trimming cost V 6 bases and J 2 bases, with 1 base left between them. CDR3 in amino acids: CASRQETQYF. CDR3 nucleotide sequence: TGTGCCAGCAGGCAAGAGACCCAGTACTTC.

The chain combines TRBV11-1 with TRBJ2-7, with 7 bases matching TRBD2. The V and J ends lost 1 base and 6 bases, in that order; junction bases with no gene match: 6. Germline V gene lookup returns CDR1 SGHAT and CDR2 FQDESV (reference sequence). The CDR3 extends over 14 amino acids. The CDR3 DNA reads as TGTGCCAGCAGCTTAGGGAGACTAGCCTCCGAGCAGTACTTC. Translation gives CASSLGRLASEQYF.

This chain uses TRBV5-1 with TRBJ2-1; the D gene could be TRBD1 or TRBD2 (6 bases each). The CDR3 consists of 17 residues. Germline-derived CDR1 and CDR2 are SGHRS and YFSETQ. V was cut by 1 base and J by 0 bases, with 14 bases left in between. The chain's CDR3 is CASSLPAGHNSYNEQFF. CDR3 coding DNA: TGCGCCAGCAGCTTGCCCGCGGGACACAACTCCTACAATGAGCAGTTCTTC.